This TCR beta chain came from a study of shared clonotypes between healthy human individuals. CD4+ cells were split into CD45RA+ naive and CD45RA-negative memory subsets. CDR3 length: 13 amino acids. V was trimmed by 5 bases and J by 5 bases, leaving 10 bases between them. Germline loops: CDR1 SGHDT, CDR2 YYEEEE. TCRdb's table, derived via immunoSEQ multiplex PCR, lists solely in-frame clones and lacks some. The table records millions of clones, 85% to 95% of them present only once. The TCR comes from a man in his late teens or twenties in good health. Some clones in this sample may be carry-over from other donors' samples. The rearrangement joins TRBV5-6 to TRBJ2-2, with a tentative D call TRBD1 (5 bases). Sequenced sample: naive CD4+ T cells from PBMCs. Documented subset: CD45RA+ positively selected. DNA for the CDR3: TGTGCCAGCAGGGGGCGTCGGACCGGGGAGCTGTTTTTT. It is translated as CASRGRRTGELFF.